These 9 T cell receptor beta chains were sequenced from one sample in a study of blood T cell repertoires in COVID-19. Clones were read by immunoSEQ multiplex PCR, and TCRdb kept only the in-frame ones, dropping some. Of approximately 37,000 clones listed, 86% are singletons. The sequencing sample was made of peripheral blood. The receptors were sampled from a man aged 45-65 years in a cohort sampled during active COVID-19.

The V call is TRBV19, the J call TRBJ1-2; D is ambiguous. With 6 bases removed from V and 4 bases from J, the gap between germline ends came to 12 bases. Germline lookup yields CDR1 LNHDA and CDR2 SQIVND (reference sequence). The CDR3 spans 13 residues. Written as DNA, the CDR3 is TGTGCCAGTAGAAATTCCGGGGTCTATGGCTACACCTTC. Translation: CASRNSGVYGYTF.

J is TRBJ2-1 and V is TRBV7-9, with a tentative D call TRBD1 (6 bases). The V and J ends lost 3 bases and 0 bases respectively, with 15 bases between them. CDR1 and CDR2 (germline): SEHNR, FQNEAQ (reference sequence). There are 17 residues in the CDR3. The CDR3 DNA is TGTGCCAGCAGCTTTCCTTCGACAGGCAGCTCCTACAATGAGCAGTTCTTC. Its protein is CASSFPSTGSSYNEQFF.

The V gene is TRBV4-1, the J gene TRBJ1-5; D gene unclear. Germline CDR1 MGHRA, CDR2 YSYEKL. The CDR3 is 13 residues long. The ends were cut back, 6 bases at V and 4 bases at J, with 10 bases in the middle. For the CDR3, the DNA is TGCGCCAGCAGGCCCGACGGGAATCAGCCCCAGCATTTT. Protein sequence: CASRPDGNQPQHF.

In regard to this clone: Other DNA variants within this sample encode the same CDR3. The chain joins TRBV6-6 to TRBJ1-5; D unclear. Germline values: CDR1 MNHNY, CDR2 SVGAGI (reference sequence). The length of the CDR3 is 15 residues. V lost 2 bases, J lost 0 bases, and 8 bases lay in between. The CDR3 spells CASSYEEYSNQPQHF. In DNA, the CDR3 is TGTGCCAGCAGTTACGAGGAATATAGCAATCAGCCCCAGCATTTT.

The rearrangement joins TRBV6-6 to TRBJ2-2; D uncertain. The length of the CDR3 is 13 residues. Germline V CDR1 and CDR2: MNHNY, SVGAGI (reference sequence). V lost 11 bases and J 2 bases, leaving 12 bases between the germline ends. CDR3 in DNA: TGTGCCGAACAAGAAGTTAACACCGGGGAGCTGTTTTTT. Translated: CAEQEVNTGELFF.

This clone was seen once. In DNA form, the CDR3 reads TGTGCCAGCAGCTTAGGCGGGAGGGGCACCGGGGAGCTGTTTTTT. Protein sequence: CASSLGGRGTGELFF. The chain joins TRBV7-6 to TRBJ2-2; 9 positions agree with TRBD2. The CDR3 extends over 15 amino acids. The ends lost 1 base at V and 4 bases at J; junction bases unmatched: 1. Germline V gene lookup returns CDR1 SGHVS and CDR2 FNYEAQ.

The CDR3 protein is CASSLASFAGGTDTQYF. CDR3 in DNA: TGTGCCAGCAGCTTAGCGAGTTTTGCGGGAGGGACAGATACGCAGTATTTT. This chain uses TRBV7-8 with TRBJ2-3, with 9 bases fitting TRBD2. V was pared by 0 bases and J by 3 bases, with 7 bases of the junction left unmatched. The germline CDR1 and CDR2 sequences are SGHVS and FQNEAQ. This CDR3 is 17 amino acids long.

The CDR3 here is CASSPGHYEQFF. The CDR3 region has the DNA TGTGCCAGCAGCCCGGGACACTATGAGCAGTTCTTC. V and J are TRBV7-2 and TRBJ2-1; perhaps TRBD1 as D (6 bases). Trimming removed 5 bases at V and 8 bases at J, with 10 bases between. The CDR3 extends over 12 amino acids. The germline CDR1 and CDR2 sequences are SGHTA and FQGNSA.

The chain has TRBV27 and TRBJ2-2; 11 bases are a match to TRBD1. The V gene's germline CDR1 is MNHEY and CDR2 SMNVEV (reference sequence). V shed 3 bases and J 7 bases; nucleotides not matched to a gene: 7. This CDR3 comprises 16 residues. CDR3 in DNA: TGTGCCAGCAGTTTGCTCGGACAGGGGGCTGGCGGGGAGCTGTTTTTT. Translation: CASSLLGQGAGGELFF.